This TCR beta chain appears in the sequencing data of a study of breast tumors, draining lymph nodes, adjacent tissues (dated by TCRdb to 2016 to 2017). As for the study more broadly: TCR beta repertoires were compared across tumor, adjacent nontumor tissue and axillary lymph nodes obtained from breast cancer patients. The study aimed to assess the relationships and possible T-cell exchange between tumor, surrounding tissue and draining lymph node repertoires in human breast cancer. Study-level results and caveats: In luminal-like breast cancer, tumor and nontumor tissue repertoires resembled each other significantly more than in basal-like breast cancer. The data were judged consistent with most tumor T cells deriving from the lymph node and then expanding within tumor tissue. Rather than being directly demonstrated, the conclusion that tumor T cells originate in lymph nodes was presented as consistent with a hypothesis. Tumor T-cell repertoires showed less diversity than lymph node repertoires and more diversity than nontumor tissue repertoires, and tumor T-cell repertoires showed preferential V and J gene usage.

This clonotype was counted ten times or more. The clone's antigen remains unknown. Base qualities are missing; no much larger clone stands one base away. The listed sequencing device is Illumina HiSeq 2000. Multiplex PCR amplification was used to build the TCR beta chain libraries. The amplified TCR beta chain products were analyzed by high-throughput sequencing. TCRdb passed the public sequencing reads through fastp at Q25 and MiXCR, retaining productive beta sequences. Records with the same CDR3 protein are collapsed into one entry carrying the most frequent genes and DNA. Recorded for this sample are fewer than 25,000 distinct CDR3 sequences; more than 25% of them occurred a single time. Of the sample, 11% is held by the ten largest clones. The germline V gene (reference sequence) specifies MNHNY as CDR1 and SVGAGI as CDR2. V lost 10 bases and J lost 2 bases, and the count of bases not matched to a germline gene is 7. The CDR3 has 13 amino acids, counting the end cysteine and phenylalanine. Of the read, only the CDR3 DNA is kept; its 39 bases are in frame from base 1.

Sequencing input: breast tumor tissue. The sequence was obtained from a female donor with breast cancer. Some clones in this sample may be carry-over from other donors' samples. The chain was built from TRBV6-6 and TRBJ2-7; the central 8 bases match TRBD1. The DNA sequence reads TGTGCCACCGCTTTACAGGGGGCCTACGAGCAGTACTTC. This codes for CATALQGAYEQYF.